This TCR beta chain was profiled in a study of graft-versus-host responses after intestinal transplantation (dated by TCRdb to the early 2020s). A note on the overall study: Recipients received multivisceral, liver-intestinal, or isolated intestinal transplants. A cohort of about two dozen intestinal transplant recipients, including one retransplant, was enrolled, and a few patients lacking pretransplant specimens were excluded. Donor T cell macrochimerism was defined as a peak of at least 4% donor T cells among recipient peripheral blood mononuclear cells. Every recipient was given anti-thymocyte globulin induction, followed by about 3 years of maintenance tacrolimus and steroids. Rather than going through the commercial service, samples from three later patients were sequenced in-house on an Illumina MiSeq and processed with MiXCR. Alloreactive clones were identified by sequencing pre-transplant mixed lymphocyte reaction products and comparing them with unstimulated pre-transplant donor and recipient T cells. After intestinal transplantation, graft-versus-host and host-versus-graft alloreactive T cell clones in the graft, circulation and bone marrow were tracked using bulk TCR-beta CDR3 sequencing.

Trimming takes 5 bases from V and 7 bases from J, and the germline ends sit 18 bases apart. From the cysteine up to the phenylalanine, the CDR3 has a length of 15 residues. Only CDR3 DNA is held: 45 bases, read in frame from base 1. From the germline V gene (reference sequence), CDR1 is SGHAT and CDR2 is FQDESV. This clone was picked up a small number of times. The specificity of this receptor is unknown. No qualities accompany the bases; no much larger clone lies one base away. Results and caveats for the whole study, not just this receptor: The conclusions were limited by the relatively low number and heterogeneity of the intestinal transplant patients. Early after transplant, peak levels of circulating GvH clones were found to be associated with declines in HvG clones. GvH clones were found in recipient bone marrow, and some of the GvH clones appeared earlier in ileal mucosa or blood, which is consistent with an intestinal mucosal origin. High GvH to HvG T cell clonal ratios were observed in the allografts of patients with donor T cell macrochimerism.

Libraries were constructed by the immunoSEQ multiplex PCR assay. High-throughput TCR-beta CDR3 sequencing of genomic DNA from most patients was performed by Adaptive Biotechnologies. The original pipeline was this. TCR sequencing data were retrieved from Adaptive's ImmunoSEQ software for around 20 patients, whereas a few other patients were processed with MiXCR and VDJtools. Because the origin of CDR3 nucleotide sequences shared between donor and recipient could not be assigned, those sequences were removed. To count as alloreactive, a clone needed at least 2-fold expansion over unstimulated cells and a minimum CFSE-low frequency of 0.002% (template counts) or 0.001% (read counts). Clones detected in sequenced pre-transplant spleen, lymph node, or MLR CFSE-low populations of the donor or recipient were defined as mappable. The cumulative frequency of alloreactive clones was calculated as a percentage of all sequences, weighted by copy number. TCRdb retrieved this table from immuneACCESS and kept in-frame rearrangements only. Not all clones are present; in checked studies, unresolved V genes account for under half, and no reason is known for the remainder. V and J calls and clone size are as listed in that table; D and trimming were resolved from the DNA. The sample includes over 7,500 clones, with approximately 80% observed a single time. The ten largest account for 20% to 25% of the sample.

Dithiothreitol, EDTA incubations and collagenase D digestion were used to isolate intraepithelial and lamina propria lymphocytes from graft specimens. Serial intestinal graft biopsy specimens collected up to 600 days after transplant underwent bulk TCR-beta sequencing. Recombination linked TRBV11-1 to TRBJ2-1; the D gene is tentatively TRBD1 or TRBD2, each matching 6 bases. The clonotype originates from a human patient who received an intestinal transplant, so some T cells may come from the graft donor. The sample here was ileum tissue, taken 472 days after intestinal transplantation. The CDR3 sequence is CASSRRGQGDNEQFF. The bases are TGTGCCAGCAGCCGCCGGGGGCAGGGAGATAATGAGCAGTTCTTC.